The next 29 T cell receptor beta chains were all read from a single sample in a study of blood T cells in healthy people across ages. The authors ran a second PCR of roughly 6 to 12 cycles using a sample-barcoded 5' primer and a J-beta primer mix. TCRdb re-called the 5' RACE reads through MiXCR, storing one row per CDR3 protein. Among about 810,000 distinct CDR3 sequences listed, 35% to 40% were seen once. Sequencing was carried out using blood. Receptors were obtained from a man between 18 and 35 years old in good health.

This clonotype was observed many times. The chain couples TRBV12-3 or TRBV12-4 to TRBJ2-3; possibly TRBD2 for D (5 bases). The CDR3 covers 13 residues. Trimming removed 3 bases from V and 6 bases from J, with 10 bases in between. The CDR3 protein is CASSFGGEDTQYF. In DNA, the CDR3 is TGTGCCAGCAGTTTTGGAGGAGAGGATACGCAGTATTTT.

This clonotype was detected a few times. Here the CDR3 reads CASSLGGTDSGYNEQFF. CDR3 DNA: TGTGCCAGCAGCTTAGGGGGGACAGATTCAGGCTACAATGAGCAGTTCTTC. The genes are TRBV7-2 and TRBJ2-1, with 7 bases fitting TRBD1. The CDR3 spans 17 residues. V dropped 1 base and J dropped 3; count of bases not matched to a gene: 9. CDR1 and CDR2 from the germline V gene are SGHTA and FQGNSA.

This clonotype has a handful of counts. The V and J genes are TRBV20-1 and TRBJ1-6; TRBD1 agrees at 7 bases. The germline gives CDR1 DFQATT, CDR2 SNEGSKA (reference sequence). Germline trimming cut 6 bases from V and 7 bases from J; bases unmatched to any gene: 12. The CDR3 is 15 residues long. CDR3 sequence: CSAGGQEGENSPLHF. DNA for the CDR3: TGCAGTGCCGGCGGACAGGAGGGGGAAAATTCACCCCTCCACTTT.

The chain recombines TRBV4-3 with TRBJ2-3; 9 bases agree with TRBD2. The V and J ends lost 2 bases and 3 bases, in that order; junction bases with no gene match: 6. The CDR3 has 16 amino acids. Germline CDR1 and CDR2: LGHNA and YSLEER. CDR3 coding DNA: TGCGCCAGCAGCCAACTTAGCGGGAGCGCGACAGATACGCAGTATTTT. Residues: CASSQLSGSATDTQYF.

The genes are TRBV6-4 and TRBJ1-1; maybe TRBD1 (6 bases). Germline CDR1 and CDR2: MRHNA and SNTAGT. The CDR3 is 15 amino acids. Trimming cost V 4 bases and J 5 bases, with 17 bases left between them. Written as DNA, the CDR3 is TGTGCCAGCAGTGCAGGGGCCCTTTACTGGACTGAAGCTTTCTTT. Its protein is CASSAGALYWTEAFF.

The J gene is TRBJ2-3, the V gene TRBV29-1; perhaps D is TRBD1 or TRBD2 (5 bases each). The CDR3 runs 12 residues. CDR1 SQVTM and CDR2 ANQGSEA come from the germline V gene. V lost 4 bases to trimming and J lost 2 bases, with 7 bases between them. CDR3 DNA: TGCAGCGTTGGAGGGGACACAGATACGCAGTATTTT. Its translation is CSVGGDTDTQYF.

V usage is TRBV7-8 and J usage is TRBJ1-2; D perhaps matches TRBD1 (6 bases). Germline CDR1 and CDR2: SGHVS and FQNEAQ. Trimming cost V 5 bases and J 6 bases, with 22 bases left between them. This CDR3 comprises 16 residues. CDR3 residues: CASSQPRGEGYHGYTF. DNA of the CDR3: TGTGCCAGCAGCCAACCAAGGGGGGAAGGGTATCATGGCTACACCTTC.

The CDR3 region is CASTLGGAGELFF. CDR3 bases: TGTGCCAGCACCCTAGGGGGGGCCGGGGAGCTGTTTTTT. This sequence joins TRBV12-3 or TRBV12-4 and TRBJ2-2, with D possibly matching TRBD2 (7 bases). Trimming removed 7 bases at V and 6 bases at J, with 12 bases between. The length of the CDR3 is 13 residues.

This clonotype has a handful of counts. J is TRBJ2-6 and V is TRBV12-3 or TRBV12-4; 8 nucleotides line up with TRBD1. Losses at the gene ends were 5 bases for V and 1 base for J; bases not matched to a gene: 4. CDR3 length equals 16 residues. The CDR3 spells CASSPRTGSGANVLTF. CDR3 DNA: TGTGCCAGCAGTCCCAGGACAGGGTCTGGGGCCAACGTCCTGACTTTC.

The genes are TRBV7-2 and TRBJ2-2; TRBD1 matches 9 bases. J gave up 4 bases and V 1 base, and 1 base lay outside the gene matches. Germline CDR1 reads SGHTA; CDR2 reads FQGNSA. The CDR3 spans 15 residues. The DNA for the CDR3 is TGTGCCAGCAGCTTAGTGGACAGGGGCACCGGGGAGCTGTTTTTT. It specifies CASSLVDRGTGELFF.

A note on this clonotype: Relative to the germline gene, one junction end is altered; a read error may explain this. This rearrangement joins TRBV4-3 to TRBJ2-7, with 8 bases that match TRBD1. CDR3 length equals 15 residues. Germline V gene data show CDR1 as LGHNA and CDR2 as YSLEER. The CDR3 DNA reads TGCGCCAACAGCCAAGGGCGGACAGGGACCTACGAGCAGTACTTC. It specifies CANSQGRTGTYEQYF.

This clonotype has just a few counts. V is TRBV30 and J is TRBJ2-3, with 11 bases that match TRBD2. V was pared by 5 bases and J by 3 bases, with 10 bases of the junction left unmatched. There are 16 residues in the CDR3. The germline gives CDR1 GTSNPN, CDR2 SVGIG (reference sequence). The CDR3 region is CAWSGAGTSGTDTQYF. The CDR3 nucleotides read TGTGCCTGGTCCGGGGCCGGGACTAGCGGAACAGATACGCAGTATTTT. Supplemented by reference TRBV30 and TRBJ2-3, the full variable domain reads SQTIHQWPATLVQPVGSPLSLECTVEGTSNPNLYWYRQAAGRGLQLLFYSVGIGQISSEVPQNLSASRPQDRQFILSSKKLLLSDSGFYLCAWSGAGTSGTDTQYFGPGTRLTVL.

CDR3 protein: CASSPTVTNTEAFF. The CDR3 nucleotides are TGTGCCAGCAGCCCGACGGTAACGAACACTGAAGCTTTCTTT. The chain combines TRBV7-9 with TRBJ1-1, with D unresolved. With 5 bases removed from V and 1 base from J, the gap between germline ends came to 11 bases. The CDR3 is 14 residues long. Per germline, CDR1 SEHNR and CDR2 FQNEAQ (reference sequence).

The chain has TRBV12-3 or TRBV12-4 and TRBJ2-5; D ambiguous. Between the trimmed V and J ends, which lost 2 bases and 4 bases, there was a span of 14 bases. The CDR3 loop spans 15 amino acids. The CDR3 bases are TGTGCCAGCAGTTTATATGGGGTAAACGGAGAGACCCAGTACTTC. It encodes CASSLYGVNGETQYF.

The chain joins TRBV5-1 to TRBJ1-1; 7 nucleotides agree with TRBD1. From germline, CDR1 is SGHRS and CDR2 YFSETQ. V gave up 2 bases and J gave up 5 bases; unmatched junction bases: 12. This CDR3 spans 16 amino acids. The CDR3: CASSLETGRTLTEAFF. The CDR3 region has the DNA TGCGCCAGCAGCTTAGAGACAGGGAGGACTTTAACTGAAGCTTTCTTT. Looking up the rest from reference TRBV5-1 and TRBJ1-1 gives the full variable domain: KAGVTQTPRYLIKTRGQQVTLSCSPISGHRSVSWYQQTPGQGLQFLFEYFSETQRNKGNFPGRFSGRQFSNSRSEMNVSTLELGDSALYLCASSLETGRTLTEAFFGQGTRLTVV.

This chain joins TRBV18 and TRBJ1-2; D gene uncertain. This CDR3 spans 14 amino acids. Between the trimmed V and J ends, which lost 2 bases and 4 bases, there was a span of 11 bases. CDR1 and CDR2 from the germline V gene are KGHSH and LQKENI. CDR3 residues: CASSPRNNIYGYTF. The CDR3 DNA sequence: TGTGCCAGCTCACCAAGGAACAATATCTATGGCTACACCTTC.

The chain couples TRBV4-1 to TRBJ1-1, with D possibly TRBD1 on 6 matching bases. Trimming took off 0 bases at V and 5 bases at J, with 13 bases between the two ends. The CDR3 is 15 residues long. Germline V CDR1 and CDR2: MGHRA, YSYEKL. CDR3 DNA: TGCGCCAGCAGCCAAGAGGTAGGGGGGGGAACTGAAGCTTTCTTT. Protein: CASSQEVGGGTEAFF.

Worth noting for this clonotype: A much larger clone differs from this one at a single base, so this may be a read error. The chain carries TRBV6-6 and TRBJ2-1; the match to TRBD1 covers 10 bases. Germline values: CDR1 MNHNY, CDR2 SVGAGI (reference sequence). The CDR3 is made up of 14 amino acids. V shed 6 bases, J shed 13 bases, and the junction held 12 bases outside the gene matches. In DNA, the CDR3 is TGTGCCAGCAGGGGCCGGGACAGGGGAGAGACCCAGTTCTTC. Encoded protein: CASRGRDRGETQFF.

This chain joins TRBV6-6 and TRBJ2-7; 7 bases match TRBD1. The CDR3 spans 14 residues. Germline assignment: CDR1 MNHNY and CDR2 SVGAGI (reference sequence). The V and J ends lost 5 bases and 4 bases, in that order; junction bases with no gene match: 8. The DNA for the CDR3 is TGTGCCAGCAGTCGCGACAGGGAAGAGTACGAGCAGTACTTC. This gives the protein CASSRDREEYEQYF.

This clonotype has a handful of counts. The chain combines TRBV20-1 with TRBJ2-5; D uncertain. From germline, CDR1 is DFQATT and CDR2 SNEGSKA (reference sequence). The CDR3 is made up of 15 amino acids. Trimming took 2 bases from V and 2 from J, leaving 15 bases between them. CDR3 loop: CSARPYRGRQETQYF. The CDR3 DNA follows: TGCAGTGCTAGACCATACCGAGGACGGCAAGAGACCCAGTACTTC.

The rearrangement uses TRBV20-1 and TRBJ1-5; D is uncertain. Trimming stripped 7 bases from V and 4 bases from J, with 11 bases between. CDR1 and CDR2 (germline): DFQATT, SNEGSKA (reference sequence). The CDR3 totals 12 residues. For the CDR3, the DNA is TGCAGTGTGTGGAGGACTAATCAGCCCCAGCATTTT. Amino acid sequence: CSVWRTNQPQHF.

This clonotype has only a few counts. The chain is built from TRBV4-2 and TRBJ2-7; 14 bases map to TRBD2. CDR3 length: 20 amino acids. The V segment lost 0 bases and the J segment 0 bases; nucleotides outside the gene matches: 10. Germline CDR1 LGHNA, CDR2 YNFKEQ. Here the CDR3 DNA reads TGTGCCAGCAGCCAAGACCCCAGGACTAGCGGGGGGATCAGCTCCTACGAGCAGTACTTC. Translation: CASSQDPRTSGGISSYEQYF.

The chain combines TRBV2 with TRBJ1-2, with D hard to call. The V and J ends lost 3 bases and 1 base respectively, with 9 bases between them. This CDR3 region has 14 residues. Germline CDR1 and CDR2: SNHLY and FYNNEI. CDR3 in amino acids: CASSESGFNYGYTF. In nucleotides, the CDR3 is TGTGCCAGCAGTGAGTCGGGGTTTAACTATGGCTACACCTTC.

This clonotype was seen a few times. The chain links TRBV4-3 to TRBJ1-4, with TRBD1 matching 9 bases. The CDR3 is 17 residues long. The germline CDR1 and CDR2 sequences are LGHNA and YSLEER. J was trimmed by 0 bases and V by 4 bases; bases with no gene match: 6. CDR3 nucleotide sequence: TGCGCCAGCAGCCGCCGGACAGGGGCGACAACTAATGAAAAACTGTTTTTT. Protein: CASSRRTGATTNEKLFF.

This chain links TRBV4-2 with TRBJ1-1; TRBD1 is a possible D gene (5 bases). The germline gives CDR1 LGHNA, CDR2 YNFKEQ. Trimming shortened V by 1 base and J by 5 bases, and 11 bases separated the two germline ends. The CDR3 spans 14 residues. CDR3 nucleotide sequence: TGTGCCAGCAGCCAAGGATCCCGGGGGACTGAAGCTTTCTTT. It translates to CASSQGSRGTEAFF.

This clonotype was detected a few times. The gene calls are TRBV19 and TRBJ2-7; D tentatively fits TRBD1 or TRBD2 (5 bases each). This CDR3 region has 15 residues. V was clipped by 2 bases and J by 5 bases, with 16 bases between them. Germline CDR1 LNHDA, CDR2 SQIVND (reference sequence). DNA of the CDR3: TGTGCCAGTAGTATAACGGGACGGGGTCACAACGAGCAGTACTTC. Its protein product is CASSITGRGHNEQYF.

The chain couples TRBV7-2 to TRBJ2-5; D is uncertain. Germline V lookup: CDR1 SGHTA, CDR2 FQGNSA. This CDR3 has 13 amino acids. The ends were cut back, 0 bases at V and 4 bases at J, with 6 bases in the middle. The CDR3 nucleotides are TGTGCCAGCAGCTTAGCGCCCGGAGAGACCCAGTACTTC. It encodes CASSLAPGETQYF. Complete variable domain (other parts from reference TRBV7-2 and TRBJ2-5): GAGVSQSPSNKVTEKGKDVELRCDPISGHTALYWYRQSLGQGLEFLIYFQGNSAPDKSGLPSDRFSAERTGGSVSTLTIQRTQQEDSAVYLCASSLAPGETQYFGPGTRLLVL.

The chain joins TRBV29-1 to TRBJ1-2; D gene unclear. V was trimmed by 5 bases and J by 6 bases, leaving 7 bases between them. Germline V gene sequence: CDR1 SQVTM, CDR2 ANQGSEA. The CDR3 covers 10 residues. CDR3 amino acids: CSVRGDGYTF. The CDR3 DNA follows: TGCAGCGTTCGCGGGGATGGCTACACCTTC.

This clonotype appeared a few times. This chain links TRBV7-2 with TRBJ2-3; D is undetermined. Per the germline V gene, CDR1 is SGHTA and CDR2 is FQGNSA. V was shortened by 5 bases and J by 0 bases, with 12 bases between the two germline ends. The length of the CDR3 is 15 residues. CDR3 sequence (DNA): TGTGCCAGCAGCCCCCCGGCGGCTAGCACAGATACGCAGTATTTT. It specifies CASSPPAASTDTQYF.